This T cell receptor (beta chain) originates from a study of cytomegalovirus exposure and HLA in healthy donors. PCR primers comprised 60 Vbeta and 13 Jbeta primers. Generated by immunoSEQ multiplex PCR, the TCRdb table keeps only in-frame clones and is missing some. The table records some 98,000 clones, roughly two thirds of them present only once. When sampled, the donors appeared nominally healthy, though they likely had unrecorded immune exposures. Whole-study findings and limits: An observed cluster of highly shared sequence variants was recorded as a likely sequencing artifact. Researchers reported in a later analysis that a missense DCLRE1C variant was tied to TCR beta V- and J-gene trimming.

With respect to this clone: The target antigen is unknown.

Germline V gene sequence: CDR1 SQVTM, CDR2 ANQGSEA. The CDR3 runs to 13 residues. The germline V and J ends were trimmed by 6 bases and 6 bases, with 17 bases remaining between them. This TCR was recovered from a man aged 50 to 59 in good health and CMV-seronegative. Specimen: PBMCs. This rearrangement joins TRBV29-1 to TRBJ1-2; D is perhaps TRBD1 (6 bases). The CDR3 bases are TGCAGCGTCAAACTGGGGGGGCGGCATGGCTACACCTTC. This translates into CSVKLGGRHGYTF.